Listed below are T cell receptor beta chains from one sample, sequenced in a study of cytomegalovirus exposure and HLA in healthy donors. Using immunoSEQ multiplex PCR, the repertoire was profiled, and TCRdb retains in-frame clones only, with some absent. The profile shows some 130,000 clones, about 91% of them singletons. The specimen sequenced was PBMCs. These receptors were obtained from a woman under 30 in good health and CMV-seronegative. Each CDR3 is given with its conserved first and last residue. Fields, in order: CDR3 length, clone size, V gene, J gene, D gene, CDR3 protein, CDR3 DNA. D genes are given only for firm matches. A row's size may be missing; if present it is once, few, many or a size class.

16	NA	TRBV11-2	TRBJ1-1	NA	CASSWGRGSSNTEAFF	TGTGCCAGCAGCTGGGGGAGGGGGTCCTCGAACACTGAAGCTTTCTTT
14	once	TRBV5-1	TRBJ1-1	NA	CASSSLDRSTEAFF	TGCGCCAGCAGCTCGCTGGACAGATCCACTGAAGCTTTCTTT
15	NA	TRBV13	TRBJ2-6	NA	CASSFPSSGANVLTF	TGTGCCAGCAGCTTCCCCAGCTCTGGGGCCAACGTCCTGACTTTC
17	NA	TRBV7-9	TRBJ2-7	NA	CASSSTHPRTGLYEQYF	TGTGCCAGCAGCTCCACTCACCCCCGAACAGGGCTCTACGAGCAGTACTTC
16	NA	TRBV9	TRBJ1-4	TRBD1	CASSEGTGASNEKLFF	TGTGCCAGCAGCGAGGGGACAGGGGCCAGTAATGAAAAACTGTTTTTT
15	NA	TRBV4-1	TRBJ2-7	TRBD2	CASSQDSGRHYEQYF	TGCGCCAGCAGCCAAGATAGCGGGAGACACTACGAGCAGTACTTC
13	NA	TRBV6-5	TRBJ2-7	NA	CASSLRGRHEQYF	TGTGCCAGCAGTTTACGGGGAAGACACGAGCAGTACTTC
14	NA	TRBV19	TRBJ2-7	NA	CASSFRQVGDEQYF	TGTGCCAGTAGTTTTAGACAGGTGGGGGACGAGCAGTACTTC
14	once	TRBV11-2	TRBJ1-1	TRBD1	CASSPNLDRAEAFF	TGTGCCAGCAGCCCTAACCTGGACAGGGCTGAAGCTTTCTTT
15	NA	TRBV9	TRBJ1-2	NA	CASSVWAAGGYGYTF	TGTGCCAGCAGCGTATGGGCAGCTGGAGGGTATGGCTACACCTTC
13	NA	TRBV4-2	TRBJ1-2	NA	CASSPRSAYGYTF	TGTGCCAGCAGCCCGCGGTCGGCCTATGGCTACACCTTC
16	NA	TRBV6-5	TRBJ1-6	TRBD1	CASSYSTGVFNSPLHF	TGTGCCAGCAGTTACTCGACAGGGGTTTTTAATTCACCCCTCCACTTT
14	NA	TRBV2	TRBJ1-5	NA	CASTPTRDNQPQHF	TGTGCCAGCACCCCGACTCGAGACAATCAGCCCCAGCATTTT
11	NA	TRBV20-1	TRBJ1-2	NA	CSHTSRKGYTF	TGCAGTCATACCTCTAGAAAGGGCTACACCTTC